The 19 T cell receptor beta chains given below trace back to one sample, sequenced in a study of blood T cell repertoires in COVID-19. The data were produced by immunoSEQ multiplex PCR, yet TCRdb's version contains in-frame clones alone and is incomplete. The repertoire includes a few hundred thousand clones, nearly 90% of them detected once, and approximately 2.3% sits in the top ten. Sequenced sample: peripheral blood. The receptors come from an older woman with COVID-19, enrolled during active disease.

The chain has TRBV19 and TRBJ1-6; D unclear. Between the trimmed V and J ends, which lost 1 base and 1 base, there was a span of 8 bases. This CDR3 comprises 16 residues. CDR1 is LNHDA and CDR2 is SQIVND in the germline V gene (reference sequence). The CDR3 bases are TGTGCCAGTAGTATAGGGCCGGAGTCCTATAATTCACCCCTCCACTTT. This gives the protein CASSIGPESYNSPLHF.

The gene calls are TRBV25-1 and TRBJ1-4, with unresolved D. The CDR3 is made up of 15 amino acids. Deletions cut 2 bases from V and 7 bases from J, with 14 bases between. Germline V gives CDR1 MGHDK, CDR2 SYGVNS. CDR3 protein: CASSEHNRGIEKLFF. CDR3 bases: TGTGCCAGCAGTGAACACAATAGAGGGATTGAAAAACTGTTTTTT.

This chain connects TRBV19 to TRBJ1-5; TRBD1 might be the D (5 bases). Between the trimmed V and J ends, which lost 2 bases and 3 bases, there was a span of 8 bases. The CDR3 is 14 amino acids. Germline V CDR1 and CDR2: LNHDA, SQIVND (reference sequence). CDR3 protein: CASSIFRDNQPQHF. CDR3 nucleotides: TGTGCCAGTAGTATATTCAGGGACAATCAGCCCCAGCATTTT.

The V and J genes are TRBV5-1 and TRBJ2-2; TRBD1 matches at 7 bases. After removal of 4 bases from V and 2 bases from J, the junction contained 8 bases not matched to a gene. Germline CDR1 SGHRS, CDR2 YFSETQ. The CDR3 is made up of 16 amino acids. Here the CDR3 reads CASSRKTGSNTGELFF. CDR3 DNA: TGCGCCAGCAGCCGGAAGACAGGGTCCAACACCGGGGAGCTGTTTTTT.

The J gene is TRBJ1-6, the V gene TRBV30; D not resolved. Trimming shortened V by 3 bases and J by 3 bases, and 6 bases separated the two germline ends. There are 13 residues in the CDR3. Germline CDR1 is GTSNPN and CDR2 is SVGIG (reference sequence). CDR3 region: CAWSTDYNSPLHF. The CDR3 nucleotides are TGTGCCTGGAGCACAGACTATAATTCACCCCTCCACTTT.

The chain links TRBV6-4 to TRBJ2-1, with D uncertain. V was pared by 0 bases and J by 12 bases, with 12 bases between. Germline V gene data show CDR1 as MRHNA and CDR2 as SNTAGT. CDR3 length equals 13 residues. CDR3 sequence reads: CASSDSGSLAQFF. The CDR3 DNA sequence: TGTGCCAGCAGTGACTCTGGCTCCCTGGCGCAGTTCTTC.

The chain has TRBV25-1 and TRBJ1-2; a weak D match, TRBD1 (6 bases). The CDR3 contains 13 residues. Germline CDR1 MGHDK, CDR2 SYGVNS. V was trimmed by 3 bases and J by 7 bases, leaving 12 bases between them. The CDR3 region has the DNA TGTGCCAGCAGTGACAGGGGCATCGGTGGCTACACCTTC. Its protein is CASSDRGIGGYTF.

The chain is built from TRBV4-3 and TRBJ1-2, with D perhaps TRBD1 (6 bases). Per the germline V gene, CDR1 is LGHNA and CDR2 is YSLEER. Between the trimmed V and J ends, which lost 2 bases and 4 bases, there was a span of 8 bases. The CDR3 runs 13 residues. The CDR3 DNA follows: TGCGCCAGCAGCCAACAGGGGAGCTATGGCTACACCTTC. Translated: CASSQQGSYGYTF.

V is TRBV15 and J is TRBJ2-3; TRBD1 matches at 8 bases. Trimming removed 0 bases from V and 2 bases from J; junction bases left unmatched: 10. Germline CDR1 LNHNV, CDR2 YYDKDF (reference sequence). This CDR3 has 18 amino acids. The CDR3 DNA is TGTGCCACCAGCAGAGACCCCCCAGGACAGGGTATCACAGATACGCAGTATTTT. Encoded protein: CATSRDPPGQGITDTQYF.

This clone occurred a few times. V usage is TRBV7-2 and J usage is TRBJ1-5, with D hard to call. Trimming took off 5 bases at V and 0 bases at J, with 8 bases between the two ends. CDR3 length equals 14 residues. From germline, CDR1 is SGHTA and CDR2 FQGNSA. CDR3 DNA: TGTGCCAGCAGCCCCGGGAGTAGCAATCAGCCCCAGCATTTT. Protein sequence: CASSPGSSNQPQHF. Looking up the rest from reference TRBV7-2 and TRBJ1-5 gives the full variable domain: GAGVSQSPSNKVTEKGKDVELRCDPISGHTALYWYRQSLGQGLEFLIYFQGNSAPDKSGLPSDRFSAERTGGSVSTLTIQRTQQEDSAVYLCASSPGSSNQPQHFGDGTRLSIL.

The rearrangement links TRBV11-2 to TRBJ1-4, with D hard to call. The CDR3 sequence is 12 residues long. The V gene lost 1 base and the J gene lost 10 bases, with 7 bases spanning the gap. The germline V gene has CDR1 SGHAT and CDR2 FQNNGV. CDR3 residues: CASSLGGRKLFF. The DNA of the CDR3 is TGTGCCAGCAGCTTAGGTGGCCGAAAACTGTTTTTT.

This chain joins TRBV2 and TRBJ1-4; D not certain. Deletions cut 7 bases from V and 10 bases from J, with 19 bases between. The length of the CDR3 is 14 residues. Germline-derived CDR1 and CDR2 are SNHLY and FYNNEI. The CDR3: CASIDEVGVGKLFF. The CDR3 nucleotides are TGTGCCAGCATTGATGAGGTGGGAGTAGGAAAACTGTTTTTT.

The V gene is TRBV19, the J gene TRBJ1-6; D unresolved. CDR3 length: 16 amino acids. Between the trimmed V and J ends, which lost 6 bases and 1 base, there was a span of 13 bases. CDR1 LNHDA and CDR2 SQIVND come from the germline V gene (reference sequence). In DNA, the CDR3 is TGTGCCAGTAGGATCCGACCGGGGTCCTATAATTCACCCCTCCACTTT. Its translation is CASRIRPGSYNSPLHF. Together with reference TRBV19 and TRBJ1-6, the CDR3 gives the full variable domain: DGGITQSPKYLFRKEGQNVTLSCEQNLNHDAMYWYRQDPGQGLRLIYYSQIVNDFQKGDIAEGYSVSREKKESFPLTVTSAQKNPTAFYLCASRIRPGSYNSPLHFGNGTRLTVT.

The rearrangement uses TRBV25-1 and TRBJ1-3, with 9 positions matching TRBD1. The ends lost 2 bases at V and 4 bases at J; junction bases unmatched: 6. Germline assignment: CDR1 MGHDK and CDR2 SYGVNS. CDR3 length equals 16 residues. This chain's CDR3 is CASSERRDREGNTIYF. DNA for the CDR3: TGTGCCAGCAGTGAACGCCGGGACAGGGAAGGAAACACCATATATTTT.

The V gene is TRBV25-1, the J gene TRBJ1-6, with D possibly TRBD1 on 5 matching bases. Germline V gene sequence: CDR1 MGHDK, CDR2 SYGVNS. V shed 5 bases and J shed 10 bases, with 21 bases lying between them. The CDR3 is made up of 16 amino acids. The DNA of the CDR3 is TGTGCCAGCAGTCCCACCAGGCCGCGGGGGGACTCACCCCTCCACTTT. This codes for CASSPTRPRGDSPLHF.

The gene calls are TRBV6-5 and TRBJ1-4; 11 bases are a match to TRBD1. The CDR3 is made up of 15 amino acids. The trim removed 6 bases at V and 4 bases at J, leaving 4 bases unmatched. Germline-derived CDR1 and CDR2 are MNHEY and SVGAGI. CDR3 region: CASRDRGQVNEKLFF. DNA for the CDR3: TGTGCCAGCAGGGACAGGGGGCAGGTTAATGAAAAACTGTTTTTT.

The chain recombines TRBV19 with TRBJ1-1; D might be TRBD1 (6 bases). This CDR3 has 16 residues. Germline V lookup: CDR1 LNHDA, CDR2 SQIVND (reference sequence). V dropped 5 bases and J dropped 0 bases, with 16 bases sitting between them. The CDR3 is CASSGGGFWVNTEAFF. As DNA, the CDR3 is TGTGCCAGTAGTGGGGGCGGTTTTTGGGTGAACACTGAAGCTTTCTTT.

The chain links TRBV18 to TRBJ1-3; possible D gene TRBD1, 6 bases. Germline V gives CDR1 KGHSH, CDR2 LQKENI. CDR3 size: 16 residues. Trimming removed 2 bases at V and 0 bases at J, with 11 bases between. The CDR3 DNA reads TGTGCCAGCTCACCAACCACAGGGCTCTCTGGAAACACCATATATTTT. Amino acid sequence: CASSPTTGLSGNTIYF.

The CDR3 spells CASNQGGTDTQYF. The CDR3, as DNA: TGTGCCAGCAATCAGGGAGGTACAGATACGCAGTATTTT. The chain links TRBV6-5 to TRBJ2-3, with D possibly matching TRBD2 (6 bases). Germline CDR1 reads MNHEY; CDR2 reads SVGAGI. The germline V and J ends were trimmed by 7 bases and 3 bases, with 11 bases remaining between them. The length of the CDR3 is 13 residues.